This TCR beta chain was documented in a study of cytomegalovirus exposure and HLA in healthy donors. Notes on the study in general: In a later analysis, a genetic analysis reported fewer productive-TCR N-insertions in an Asian-associated ancestry cluster than the cohort average. CMV serostatus was the sole immune exposure data available.

The PCR was carried out with 60 Vbeta primers and 13 Jbeta primers. Sequencing used immunoSEQ multiplex PCR; TCRdb keeps in-frame clones, though not all of them. The sample includes more than 85,000 clones, roughly 84% of them seen just once. About this clone itself: What it binds is not known.

Sample: PBMCs. The TCR originated in a woman under 30 in good health and CMV-seronegative.

The chain's CDR3 is CASSQGAGGGETQYF. The CDR3 nucleotides are TGCGCCAGCAGCCAAGGGGCGGGAGGGGGAGAGACCCAGTACTTC. The chain couples TRBV4-3 to TRBJ2-5; 9 bases map to TRBD2. This CDR3 has 15 residues. The V gene end was trimmed by 1 base and the J gene end by 4 bases; junction bases not matched to a gene: 4. Germline loops: CDR1 LGHNA, CDR2 YSLEER.